This TCR beta chain stems from a study of siplizumab effects on memory and regulatory T cells. Trimming cost V 0 bases and J 1 base, with 11 bases left between them. This CDR3 has 16 residues. Germline V lookup: CDR1 MGHRA, CDR2 YSYEKL. Assay used: immunoSEQ multiplex PCR; TCRdb lists only in-frame clones, some missing. The sample includes 80,000 to 130,000 clones, about 93% of them seen just once. The sequence derives from a human donor in good health. The chain employs TRBV4-1 and TRBJ2-3, with unresolved D. The sample taken for sequencing was Tregs sorted from blood. The CDR3 reads CASSQDHVFRTDTQYF. CDR3 coding DNA: TGCGCCAGCAGCCAAGATCACGTCTTCCGCACAGATACGCAGTATTTT.